This T cell receptor (beta chain) was sequenced for a study of neurological immune-mediated disorders (dated by TCRdb to about 2019). Study-wide context: Using UMI-based sequencing, the study compared peripheral blood TCR-beta repertoires from patients with HTLV-I-associated myelopathy (HAM/TSP), patients with multiple sclerosis, and healthy controls. The roughly 110 TCR-beta libraries covered PBMC samples along with longitudinal samples, technical triplicates, and paired sorted CD4+ and CD8+ T-cell subsets. Each longitudinal HAM/TSP and healthy donor was sampled at 3 time-points spaced at roughly 3-45 month intervals. The cohort was made up of 68 subjects, consisting of some 15 HAM/TSP patients, 34 multiple sclerosis patients and about 20 healthy controls.

Per the publication, the time point label means: longitudinal time-point 2. The healthy controls were volunteers from blood banks in Maryland, USA. Unsorted PBMC libraries were generated from 2 million PBMCs stored in RNAlater at -80 °C until RNA extraction. Peripheral blood was subjected to Ficoll-Hypaque density gradient centrifugation to isolate PBMCs, which were then cryopreserved in liquid nitrogen. cDNA was synthesized by template-switch 5'RACE using a primer with a 10-nucleotide random unique molecular identifier that tagged each TCR transcript. Every sequencing run yielded over 160 million TCR-beta sequences covering 15-18 subjects. The RNeasy kit was used for extraction of total RNA. The KAPA Real-time Library Amplification kit was used to amplify TCR-beta VDJ regions with primers for the TCR constant region and the 5'RACE anchor. Sample indexes and Illumina adaptors were added in a first PCR, after which library yield was increased in a second PCR. After purification with Ampure beads, the TCR product of roughly 650 bp was size-selected on a 2% E-gel SizeSelection system. Before pooling, libraries had their quality checked on a Bioanalyzer, their concentration measured with Qubit, and their quantity determined with the Kapa Library Quantification kit. Libraries were sequenced paired-end 2 x 150 bp on an Illumina HiSeq 2500. To increase sequence diversity, about 25-31% phiX was spiked into each library pool. The authors' analysis ran thus. Quality-filtered reads were processed with the UMI-based MiGEC pipeline, and over 75% of raw TCR sequences were removed by the MiGEC pipeline during error correction. VDJ genes were aligned to IMGT germline references, and each clonotype was defined by a unique CDR3 amino acid sequence together with V-J genes. Clonal expansion, Shannon diversity and CDR3 relatedness (CalcPairwiseDistances, ClusterSamples) were evaluated with VDJtools, and phylogenetic trees were built with CLCbio workbench. Clones with at least 8 unique UMIs were defined as expanded, with this threshold being based on coefficient-of-variation modelling across technical triplicates. TCRdb reprocessing: public reads trimmed at Q25 with fastp, clones called with MiXCR, in-frame beta chains kept. Rows are unified per CDR3 protein, each entry keeping the most common DNA and genes. The V and J calls follow TCRdb's processing rather than the paper's. The sample table holds 57,000 or so distinct CDR3 sequences, of which roughly 9.8% were seen once. The ten largest clones take up 12% of the sample.

On the study overall, not on this receptor specifically: TCR clonal expansion was highest in HAM/TSP patients and lowest in MS patients, with MS patients falling below even healthy controls. Across subjects, expanded clones never shared an identical CDR3 amino acid sequence, which suggests that the TCR-beta repertoires in every group were private.

The sample holds many counts of this clonotype. Its cognate antigen has yet to be identified. Within one base of it there is no much larger clone, and no base qualities were kept. This TCR derives from a man aged 30 to 45 in good health. Material: PBMCs.

The sequenced DNA: TGTGCCAGTTCGAAGGCAGGGAGAAACACCATATATTTT. It specifies CASSKAGRNTIYF. The V and J genes are TRBV28 and TRBJ1-3; possibly the D gene is TRBD1, per 5 matching bases. The germline V gene supplies CDR1 MDHEN and CDR2 SYDVKM. V gives up 9 bases and J gives up 5 bases, and the segment between their germline ends measures 14 bases. Its CDR3 holds 13 amino acids, cysteine through phenylalanine. Solely the CDR3 DNA is kept, with 39 bases framed from the first base. Reference TRBV28 and TRBJ1-3 genes cover what lies past the CDR3, so the full variable domain is DVKVTQSSRYLVKRTGEKVFLECVQDMDHENMFWYRQDPGLGLRLIYFSYDVKMKEKGDIPEGYSVSREKKERFSLILESASTNQTSMYLCASSKAGRNTIYFGEGSWLTVV.